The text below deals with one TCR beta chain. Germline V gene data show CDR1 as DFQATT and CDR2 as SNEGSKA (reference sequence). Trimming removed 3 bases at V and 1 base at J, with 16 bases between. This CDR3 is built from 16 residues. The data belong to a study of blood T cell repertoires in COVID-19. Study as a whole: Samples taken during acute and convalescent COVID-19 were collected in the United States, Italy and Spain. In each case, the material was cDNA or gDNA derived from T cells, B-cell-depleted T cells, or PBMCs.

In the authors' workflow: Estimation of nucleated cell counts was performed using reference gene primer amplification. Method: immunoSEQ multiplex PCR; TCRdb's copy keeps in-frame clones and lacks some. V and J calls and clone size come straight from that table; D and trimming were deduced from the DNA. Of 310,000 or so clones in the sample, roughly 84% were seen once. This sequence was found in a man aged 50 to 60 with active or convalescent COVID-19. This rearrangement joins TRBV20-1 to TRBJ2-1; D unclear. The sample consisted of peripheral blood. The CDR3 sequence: CSASGAVIGSYNEQFF. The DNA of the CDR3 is TGCAGTGCTAGTGGCGCGGTGATCGGGTCCTACAATGAGCAGTTCTTC.